Following are 19 T cell receptor beta chains from one sample sequenced in a study of graft-versus-host responses after intestinal transplantation (TCRdb year 2021). Libraries were constructed by the immunoSEQ multiplex PCR assay. Imported from immuneACCESS, the table was reduced by TCRdb to in-frame sequences with V and J called. These copies leave out some clones; in studies compared against another copy, an unresolved V gene accounts for under half, and the cause of the remainder is not known. The sample includes about 89,000 clones, with around 93% observed a single time. Of the sample, 2% to 2.5% falls within the top ten clones. The time point label, read with the paper, signifies: cells obtained before transplantation from donor or recipient. These receptors are not linked to any known antigen. Material: unstimulated CD8+ T cells sorted from spleen or lymph node cells, obtained before intestinal transplant. Receptors originate from a human donor who received an intestinal transplant.

The V gene is TRBV27, the J gene TRBJ2-7; a possible D gene is TRBD2 (5 bases). Germline V gene lookup returns CDR1 MNHEY and CDR2 SMNVEV (reference sequence). CDR3 length: 14 amino acids. V lost 4 bases to trimming and J lost 5 bases, with 15 bases between them. The CDR3, as DNA: TGTGCCAGCAGTTCGGGCCTCCCCGGGGACGAGCAGTACTTC. Encoded protein: CASSSGLPGDEQYF.

The rearrangement joins TRBV27 to TRBJ1-5; tentative D call: TRBD1 (5 bases). This CDR3 is built from 13 residues. With 5 bases removed from V and 7 bases from J, the gap between germline ends came to 12 bases. Germline CDR1 is MNHEY and CDR2 is SMNVEV (reference sequence). For the CDR3, the DNA is TGTGCCAGCAGTCTCGACAGTGACCAGCCCCAGCATTTT. Protein product: CASSLDSDQPQHF.

The genes are TRBV19 and TRBJ1-1; 9 positions agree with TRBD1. Germline V gives CDR1 LNHDA, CDR2 SQIVND (reference sequence). With V trimmed by 5 bases and J by 4 bases, 5 bases remained unmatched. CDR3 length: 14 residues. The CDR3 coding sequence is TGTGCCAGTAGTCCGGGACAGGGAGGCACTGAAGCTTTCTTT. It codes for CASSPGQGGTEAFF.

The chain recombines TRBV4-3 with TRBJ1-1; tentatively, D is TRBD1 (5 bases). Germline V gene data show CDR1 as LGHNA and CDR2 as YSLEER. The V end was cut by 0 bases, the J end by 1 base, with 6 bases between. This CDR3 comprises 14 residues. The DNA for the CDR3 is TGCGCCAGCAGCCAAGAAGACAGGAACACTGAAGCTTTCTTT. It codes for CASSQEDRNTEAFF.

The rearrangement joins TRBV6-5 to TRBJ2-7, with 15 bases that match TRBD2. Germline V gene sequence: CDR1 MNHEY, CDR2 SVGAGI. The J segment lost 6 bases and the V segment lost 5 bases, leaving 2 bases of the junction unmatched. The CDR3 is 14 residues long. This chain's CDR3 is CASSRGLAGGEQYF. CDR3 nucleotide sequence: TGTGCCAGCAGTAGGGGACTAGCGGGGGGCGAGCAGTACTTC.

This clone was counted between two and nine times. The rearrangement uses TRBV9 and TRBJ2-3; 10 bases align to TRBD2. The CDR3 spans 15 residues. Germline V gives CDR1 SGDLS, CDR2 YYNGEE. Trimming removed 2 bases from V and 2 bases from J; junction bases left unmatched: 2. Written as DNA, the CDR3 is TGTGCCAGCAGCGTTAGCGGGGGGACCACAGATACGCAGTATTTT. It encodes CASSVSGGTTDTQYF.

J is TRBJ2-7 and V is TRBV19; 8 bases map to TRBD1. The CDR3 is 17 residues long. V shed 4 bases and J 2 bases; nucleotides not matched to a gene: 13. Germline lookup yields CDR1 LNHDA and CDR2 SQIVND (reference sequence). Here the CDR3 DNA reads TGTGCCAGTAGTACCCACCTAGAGACAGGGGACCCCTACGAGCAGTACTTC. This encodes CASSTHLETGDPYEQYF.

This CDR3 reads CASSPGTPTYEQYF. CDR3 nucleotides: TGTGCCAGCAGCCCCGGGACACCGACCTACGAGCAGTACTTC. The genes are TRBV11-2 and TRBJ2-5; maybe TRBD1 (6 bases). The J call may be wrong; the DNA end is better matched by TRBJ2-7. The germline gives CDR1 SGHAT, CDR2 FQNNGV. The CDR3 sequence is 14 residues long.

This clone was counted a single time. V usage is TRBV9 and J usage is TRBJ1-1, with a tentative D call TRBD1 (5 bases). Germline V gives CDR1 SGDLS, CDR2 YYNGEE. This CDR3 is built from 12 residues. The germline V and J ends were trimmed by 2 bases and 7 bases, with 9 bases remaining between them. CDR3 in DNA: TGTGCCAGCAGCGTTGCAGACAGTGAAGCTTTCTTT. It encodes CASSVADSEAFF.

The CDR3 DNA reads as TGTGCCAGCAGCCCCCCAGCTAGCGGGGGGAGCACAGATACGCAGTATTTT. The encoded protein is CASSPPASGGSTDTQYF. This rearrangement joins TRBV7-6 to TRBJ2-3, with TRBD2 matching over 11 bases. The V gene end was trimmed by 5 bases and the J gene end by 0 bases; junction bases not matched to a gene: 7. Germline V gene lookup returns CDR1 SGHVS and CDR2 FNYEAQ. This CDR3 has 17 amino acids.

The genes are TRBV27 and TRBJ1-6, with a tentative D call TRBD1 (5 bases). V lost 7 bases and J 5 bases, leaving 24 bases between the germline ends. The CDR3 consists of 18 residues. CDR1 is MNHEY and CDR2 is SMNVEV in the germline V gene (reference sequence). CDR3 sequence reads: CASIILNYPRVHNSPLHF. Here the CDR3 DNA reads TGTGCCAGCATCATACTCAACTACCCCAGGGTCCATAATTCACCCCTCCACTTT.

The chain employs TRBV19 and TRBJ2-7; D not certain. This CDR3 has 14 residues. The V gene lost 5 bases and the J gene lost 0 bases, with 11 bases spanning the gap. Germline V gene sequence: CDR1 LNHDA, CDR2 SQIVND (reference sequence). The CDR3 region has the DNA TGTGCCAGTAGTCCGGTGGGCTACTCCTACGAGCAGTACTTC. Amino acids: CASSPVGYSYEQYF.

J is TRBJ2-7 and V is TRBV19; TRBD1 might be the D (6 bases). Germline V gene data show CDR1 as LNHDA and CDR2 as SQIVND (reference sequence). This CDR3 region has 15 residues. Trimming left V 6 bases short and J 3 bases short, with 18 bases between. The CDR3 reads CASRDSLGSLYEQYF. CDR3 nucleotide sequence: TGTGCCAGTAGGGACAGTCTCGGCTCTCTCTACGAGCAGTACTTC.

This clone came up a few times. The chain employs TRBV5-6 and TRBJ2-1; 7 nucleotides agree with TRBD1. The CDR3 spans 13 residues. CDR1 is SGHDT and CDR2 is YYEEEE in the germline V gene. V gave up 3 bases and J gave up 7 bases; unmatched junction bases: 4. The CDR3 DNA follows: TGTGCCAGCAGCTCGACAGGGTATAATGAGCAGTTCTTC. Translation: CASSSTGYNEQFF.

The chain recombines TRBV7-9 with TRBJ1-4; D might be TRBD1 (5 bases). This CDR3 has 16 residues. V gave up 3 bases and J gave up 4 bases, with 15 bases separating them. From germline, CDR1 is SEHNR and CDR2 FQNEAQ (reference sequence). CDR3 sequence: CASSFGGSSYNEKLFF. The CDR3 DNA reads TGTGCCAGCAGCTTTGGGGGGTCCAGCTATAATGAAAAACTGTTTTTT.

This chain uses TRBV4-1 with TRBJ2-3; possible D gene TRBD2, 6 bases. CDR3 length: 14 residues. Per the germline V gene, CDR1 is MGHRA and CDR2 is YSYEKL. V lost 1 base to trimming and J lost 2 bases, with 7 bases between them. CDR3 protein: CASSQGGLTDTQYF. The DNA of the CDR3 is TGCGCCAGCAGCCAAGGGGGACTCACAGATACGCAGTATTTT.

This clone was seen once. V gene TRBV27 combines with J gene TRBJ1-5, with 11 bases lining up with TRBD1. Germline CDR1 and CDR2: MNHEY and SMNVEV (reference sequence). The length of the CDR3 is 16 residues. V lost 5 bases, J lost 5 bases, and 8 bases stayed unmatched. This chain's CDR3 is CASSPRTGGGYQPQHF. CDR3 in DNA: TGTGCCAGCAGTCCGCGGACAGGGGGCGGATATCAGCCCCAGCATTTT.

The count of this clone is one. The rearrangement links TRBV7-2 to TRBJ1-4; D gene unclear. The V end was cut by 4 bases, the J end by 6 bases, with 12 bases between. Germline assignment: CDR1 SGHTA and CDR2 FQGNSA. The CDR3 sequence is 14 residues long. The CDR3 nucleotides read TGTGCCAGCAGCTCGGCGGATAGGCATGAAAAACTGTTTTTT. Translated: CASSSADRHEKLFF. The full variable domain, completed using reference TRBV7-2 and TRBJ1-4, is GAGVSQSPSNKVTEKGKDVELRCDPISGHTALYWYRQSLGQGLEFLIYFQGNSAPDKSGLPSDRFSAERTGGSVSTLTIQRTQQEDSAVYLCASSSADRHEKLFFGSGTQLSVL.

The rearrangement uses TRBV27 and TRBJ2-1, with 15 bases aligning to TRBD2. CDR3 size: 14 residues. The ends lost 5 bases at V and 7 bases at J; junction bases unmatched: 0. Germline loops: CDR1 MNHEY, CDR2 SMNVEV (reference sequence). The CDR3 spells CASSGTSGGNEQFF. The CDR3 DNA follows: TGTGCCAGCAGTGGGACTAGCGGGGGGAATGAGCAGTTCTTC.